The 2 T cell receptor beta chains below were found in one sample sequenced in a study of vaccination and CD4 T cells after COVID-19. The Oncomine TCR Beta short-read assay was applied to DNA of cultured CD4+ T cells. Each CDR3 protein is one row after TCRdb ran MiXCR on the PCR reads. The table shows 15,000 to 17,000 distinct CDR3 sequences, with around 70% occurring only once. No antigens are known for them. The treatment denotes: roughly ten-day PBMC culture with coronavirus spike peptide pools or control peptides (ViraFEST assay). The sequenced sample was CD4+ T cells from blood, cultured in vitro. Receptors were obtained from a human donor who had recovered from COVID-19.

The gene calls are TRBV7-2 and TRBJ2-3, with 8 bases aligning to TRBD2. The length of the CDR3 is 13 residues. Germline V gene lookup returns CDR1 SGHTA and CDR2 FQGNSA. V lost 6 bases to trimming and J lost 8 bases; unmatched junction nucleotides: 7. For the CDR3, the DNA is TGTGCCAGCAGGCCCGGGACTAGTGCTACGCAGTATTTT. Protein: CASRPGTSATQYF.

This chain links TRBV7-2 with TRBJ2-7, with 14 bases matching TRBD2. V was clipped by 3 bases and J by 6 bases; unmatched bases: 4. The CDR3 runs to 15 residues. Germline V gene data show CDR1 as SGHTA and CDR2 as FQGNSA. CDR3 region: CASSFRTSGGSEQYF. CDR3 nucleotide sequence: TGTGCCAGCAGCTTTAGGACTAGCGGGGGGAGCGAGCAGTACTTC.